The next 4 T cell receptor beta chains were all read from a single sample in a study of T cells in localized non-small cell lung cancer. Sequencing was performed with immunoSEQ multiplex PCR; in TCRdb, only in-frame clones are kept and a portion is missing. Of 78,000 or so clones in the sample, 84% were seen once. The sequenced sample was peripheral blood, obtained before any cancer treatment. The receptors stem from a man aged 35-75 years with stage I lung adenocarcinoma.

The chain has TRBV5-1 and TRBJ2-7; D is possibly TRBD1 (5 bases). Germline V gene lookup returns CDR1 SGHRS and CDR2 YFSETQ. The CDR3 consists of 12 residues. V gave up 0 bases and J gave up 6 bases, with 7 bases separating them. The CDR3 spells CASSLEQAEQYF. The CDR3 DNA reads as TGCGCCAGCAGCTTGGAACAGGCCGAGCAGTACTTC.

This chain joins TRBV18 and TRBJ1-5; 9 bases fit TRBD1. Germline-derived CDR1 and CDR2 are KGHSH and LQKENI. CDR3 length: 15 amino acids. V gave up 3 bases and J gave up 7 bases; unmatched junction bases: 7. CDR3 bases: TGTGCCAGCTCACCGGGACAGGGTGAGGGCCAGCCCCAGCATTTT. Protein: CASSPGQGEGQPQHF.

The V gene is TRBV6-5, the J gene TRBJ2-7; TRBD1 agrees at 9 bases. The CDR3 covers 14 residues. V gave up 6 bases and J gave up 0 bases; unmatched junction bases: 3. Germline-derived CDR1 and CDR2 are MNHEY and SVGAGI. The CDR3, as DNA: TGTGCCAGCAGGGGGACAGGGTCCTCCTACGAGCAGTACTTC. Protein sequence: CASRGTGSSYEQYF.

The V and J genes are TRBV9 and TRBJ2-1; D not resolved. This CDR3 contains 12 residues. Trimming removed 3 bases at V and 7 bases at J, with 8 bases between. The germline CDR1 and CDR2 sequences are SGDLS and YYNGEE. CDR3: CASSGVGNEQFF. The CDR3 DNA sequence: TGTGCCAGCAGCGGCGTGGGAAATGAGCAGTTCTTC.